This TCR beta chain emerged from a study of CD8 T cells in Susac syndrome. Study outcomes and limitations: The study admitted that it had a relatively small number of individuals in its TCR sequencing and HLA analysis.

TCR beta sequencing covered blood CD8+ and CD4+ T cells. Concerning this clonotype itself: The antigen is unknown.

RNA was extracted with the RNeasy kit, and a quantity of roughly 0.5 to 1 ug was reverse transcribed using random hexamers. Amplification of the TCR beta CDR3 was carried out by immunoSEQ multiplex PCR, which spanned a total of 54 Vbeta and 13 Jbeta segments. TCRdb processed the immunoSEQ multiplex PCR reads anew with MiXCR; each CDR3 protein has one entry. In the table there are 78,000 or so distinct CDR3 sequences, about 95% of which are singletons. Sequences were obtained from CD8+ T cells from PBMCs. This clonotype originated in a human donor with multiple sclerosis.

CDR3 loop: CARGGEDYGYTF. CDR3 nucleotide sequence: TGTGCCCGGGGGGGGGAAGACTATGGCTACACCTTC. The chain employs TRBV30 and TRBJ1-2, with D perhaps matching TRBD1 (5 bases). The CDR3 has 12 residues. Germline loops: CDR1 GTSNPN, CDR2 SVGIG (reference sequence). V shed 8 bases and J shed 3 bases, with 13 bases lying between them.